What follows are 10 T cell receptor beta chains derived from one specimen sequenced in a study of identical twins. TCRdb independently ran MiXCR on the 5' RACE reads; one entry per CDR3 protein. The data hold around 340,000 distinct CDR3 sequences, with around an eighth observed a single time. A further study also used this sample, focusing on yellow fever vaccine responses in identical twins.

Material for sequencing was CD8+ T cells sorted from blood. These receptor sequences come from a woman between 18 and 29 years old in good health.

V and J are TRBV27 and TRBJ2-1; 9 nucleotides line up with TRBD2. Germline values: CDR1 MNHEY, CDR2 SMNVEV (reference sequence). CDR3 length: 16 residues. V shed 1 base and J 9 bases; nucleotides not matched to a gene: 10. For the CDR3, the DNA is TGTGCCAGCAGTTTATTTCCTAGCGGGAAAGGGGGTGAGCAGTTCTTC. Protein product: CASSLFPSGKGGEQFF.

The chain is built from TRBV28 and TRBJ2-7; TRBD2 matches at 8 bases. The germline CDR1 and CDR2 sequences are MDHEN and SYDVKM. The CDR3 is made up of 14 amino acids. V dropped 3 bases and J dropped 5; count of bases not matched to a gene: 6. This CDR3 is CASSLEAGAHEQYF. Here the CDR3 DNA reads TGTGCCAGCAGTTTGGAAGCGGGAGCCCACGAGCAGTACTTC.

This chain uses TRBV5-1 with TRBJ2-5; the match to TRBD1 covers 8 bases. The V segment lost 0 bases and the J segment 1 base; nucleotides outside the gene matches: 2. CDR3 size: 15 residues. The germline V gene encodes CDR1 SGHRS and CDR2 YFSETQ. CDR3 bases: TGCGCCAGCAGCTTGGACAGGGGGTTCCAAGAGACCCAGTACTTC. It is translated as CASSLDRGFQETQYF.

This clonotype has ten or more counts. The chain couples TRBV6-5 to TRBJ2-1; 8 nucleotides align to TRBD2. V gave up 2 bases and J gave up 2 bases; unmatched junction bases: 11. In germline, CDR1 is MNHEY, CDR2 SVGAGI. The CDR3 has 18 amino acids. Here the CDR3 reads CASSYPPQLAATYNEQFF. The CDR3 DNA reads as TGTGCCAGCAGTTACCCACCCCAACTAGCGGCTACCTACAATGAGCAGTTCTTC.

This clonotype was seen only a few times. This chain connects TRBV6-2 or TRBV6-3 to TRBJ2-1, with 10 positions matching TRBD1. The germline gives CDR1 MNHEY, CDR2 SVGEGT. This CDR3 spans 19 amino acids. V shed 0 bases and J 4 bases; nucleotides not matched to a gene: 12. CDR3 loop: CASSYSPLERQGAYNEQFF. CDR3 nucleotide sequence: TGTGCCAGCAGTTACTCTCCCCTTGAGAGACAGGGGGCTTACAATGAGCAGTTCTTC.

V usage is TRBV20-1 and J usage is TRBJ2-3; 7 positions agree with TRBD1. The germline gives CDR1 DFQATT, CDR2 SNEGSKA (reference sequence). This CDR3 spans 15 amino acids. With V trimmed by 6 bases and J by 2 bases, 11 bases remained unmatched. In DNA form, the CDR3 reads TGCAGTGCCCAAGCCGGGGACAGAGACACAGATACGCAGTATTTT. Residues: CSAQAGDRDTDTQYF.

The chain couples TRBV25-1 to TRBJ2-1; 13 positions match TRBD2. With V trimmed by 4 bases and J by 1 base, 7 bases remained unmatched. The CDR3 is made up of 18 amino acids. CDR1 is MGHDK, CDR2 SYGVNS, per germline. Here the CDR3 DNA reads TGTGCCAGCAGTGGGCGGACTAGCGGGAGTCTATCCTACAATGAGCAGTTCTTC. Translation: CASSGRTSGSLSYNEQFF.

For the CDR3, the DNA is TGTGCCACCAGCAGTGAACCGACCCGCTACGAGCAGTACTTC. Translated: CATSSEPTRYEQYF. This sequence joins TRBV15 and TRBJ2-7, with unresolved D. CDR1 and CDR2 from the germline V gene are LNHNV and YYDKDF (reference sequence). With 3 bases removed from V and 3 bases from J, the gap between germline ends came to 12 bases. CDR3 length equals 14 residues.

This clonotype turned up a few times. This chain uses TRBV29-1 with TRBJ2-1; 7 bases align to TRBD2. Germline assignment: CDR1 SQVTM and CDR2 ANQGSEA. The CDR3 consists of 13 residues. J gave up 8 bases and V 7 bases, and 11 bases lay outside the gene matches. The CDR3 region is CSGSGGVGHEQFF. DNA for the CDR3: TGCAGCGGATCGGGAGGAGTGGGCCATGAGCAGTTCTTC.

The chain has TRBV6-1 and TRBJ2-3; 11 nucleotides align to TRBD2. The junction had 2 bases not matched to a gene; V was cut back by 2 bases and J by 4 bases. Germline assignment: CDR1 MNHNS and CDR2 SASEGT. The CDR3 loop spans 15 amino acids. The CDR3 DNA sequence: TGTGCCAGCAGTGAATCTAGCGGGGGGCCAGATACGCAGTATTTT. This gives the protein CASSESSGGPDTQYF.